This T cell receptor beta chain was recorded in a study of spatial heterogeneity in lung cancer. Whole-study results and caveats: Counts of expanded intratumoral alpha and beta TCRs tracked tumor mutation counts.

In this sample, this clonotype turned up many times. The antigen is not known. A distinct unique molecular identifier was carried by each TCR cDNA molecule. From the 5' RACE reads, TCRdb called clonotypes with MiXCR, one entry per CDR3 protein. Seen here are 20,000 to 30,000 distinct CDR3 sequences, over 7.5% observed once, and the top ten hold roughly 8%. Regarding time point: sample taken at primary tumor resection. The donor population consisted of 72 patients with untreated, early-stage non-small cell lung cancer. The clonotype was recovered from a male donor with early-stage non-small cell lung cancer. The sample here was lung tumor tissue, taken at surgery.

The CDR3 spells CASSLGSGGRNEQYF. As DNA, the CDR3 is TGTGCCAGCAGCTTAGGAAGCGGGGGTAGAAACGAGCAGTACTTC. V gene TRBV7-2 combines with J gene TRBJ2-7, with 8 bases identical to TRBD2. Trimming removed 1 base from V and 5 bases from J; junction bases left unmatched: 7. Germline assignment: CDR1 SGHTA and CDR2 FQGNSA. CDR3 length: 15 residues.